The T cell receptor beta chain described here comes from a study of cytomegalovirus exposure and HLA in healthy donors. Trimming cost V 8 bases and J 4 bases, with 16 bases left between them. Germline V CDR1 and CDR2: MNHEY, SVGAGI. This CDR3 contains 14 residues. To note about this clone: The antigen is not known.

In the PCR, 60 Vbeta and 13 Jbeta primers were used. The table came from immunoSEQ multiplex PCR; TCRdb's copy has only in-frame clones and leaves some out. The sample has approximately 90,000 clones; about 80% are singletons. Nominally healthy donors were sampled, though unrecorded immune exposures were likely. Overall study results and limits: There were several of the most significant clusters that appeared linked to common viral pathogens in a later analysis.

This chain links TRBV6-5 with TRBJ2-3; D perhaps matches TRBD1 (6 bases). The specimen was PBMCs. This TCR was sampled from a male donor in good health and CMV-seronegative. The DNA of the CDR3 is TGTGCCAGCCTGCGGACAGTCGCCGCAGATACGCAGTATTTT. It yields the protein CASLRTVAADTQYF.